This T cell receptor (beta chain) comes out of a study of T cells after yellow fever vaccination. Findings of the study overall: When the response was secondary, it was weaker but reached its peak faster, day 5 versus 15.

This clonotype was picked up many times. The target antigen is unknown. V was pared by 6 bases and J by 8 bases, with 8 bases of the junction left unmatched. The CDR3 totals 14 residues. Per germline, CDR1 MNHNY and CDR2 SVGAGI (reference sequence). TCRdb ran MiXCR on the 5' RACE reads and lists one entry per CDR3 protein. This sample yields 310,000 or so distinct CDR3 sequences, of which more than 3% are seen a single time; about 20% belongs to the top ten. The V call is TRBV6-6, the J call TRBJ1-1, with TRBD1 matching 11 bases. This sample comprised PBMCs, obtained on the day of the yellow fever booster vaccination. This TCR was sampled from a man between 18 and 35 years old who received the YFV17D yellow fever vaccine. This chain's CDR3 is CASRGGQGVSEAFF. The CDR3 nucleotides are TGTGCCAGCAGGGGGGGACAGGGGGTATCAGAAGCTTTCTTT.